The T cell receptor beta chain described here comes from a study of CD8+CD57+ T cells in acquired aplastic anemia. For CDR3 and TCR beta VDJ profiling, genomic DNA was the template used. One entry per CDR3 protein, called by TCRdb with MiXCR from the reads. The sample holds over 150,000 distinct CDR3 sequences; less than 60% are singletons and the top ten take about 2.6%. This clonotype was detected ten times or more. All patients picked for sequencing had shown, by flow cytometry, an expansion of CD8+CD57+ cells. Sequencing was performed on sorted CD4+, CD8+, or CD8+CD57+ T cells (not recorded which) from PBMCs. The sequence was collected from a human donor with aplastic anemia.

The CDR3 spells CACRAGGNTGELFF. CDR3 DNA sequence: TGTGCCTGTAGGGCAGGGGGCAACACCGGGGAGCTGTTTTTT. The chain couples TRBV7-9 to TRBJ2-2; 8 bases match TRBD1. This CDR3 has 14 residues. The V and J ends lost 11 bases and 2 bases, in that order; junction bases with no gene match: 7. The germline V gene has CDR1 SEHNR and CDR2 FQNEAQ (reference sequence).